The present T cell receptor (beta chain) was sequenced within a study of early T cells in non-severe SARS-CoV-2 infection (dated by TCRdb to about 2021). Notes on the research overall: Because TCR sequencing relied on bulk RNA taken from unsorted whole blood, pairing of alpha and beta chains was not possible.

This clonotype was seen many times. Its cognate antigen has yet to be identified. No base-level quality is on record; no much larger clone is a single base apart. Including cysteine and phenylalanine, the CDR3 has 18 amino acids. Just CDR3 DNA is preserved here, 54 bases in frame from base 1. After removal of 2 bases from V and 3 bases from J, the junction retains 12 bases not matched to a gene. As encoded in the germline V gene (reference sequence), CDR1 is SEHNR while CDR2 is FQNEAQ. The protocol used for the library was 5' RACE. The reads were generated on a NextSeq 500. Unique molecular identifiers were attached to individual cDNA molecules in the TCR library protocol so that sequencing error and PCR bias could be corrected. Sequencing covered both TCR alpha and beta chains, and within each sample the abundances of alpha and beta sequences were tightly co-correlated. From the authors' description of their analysis: Decombinator V4 was used to annotate the V gene, J gene and CDR3 of the TCR sequences. TCRs were defined as expanded if a significant change between any two time points was detected under a Poisson model with p below 0.0001. TCR abundances were normalised to the total number of TCRs sequenced per sample and were expressed as counts per million. TRAV1-2 paired with TRAJ12, TRAJ20 or TRAJ33 defined MAIT TCRs, while TRAV10 paired with TRAJ18 defined iNKT TCRs. VDJdb, accessed on 1 November 2021, was searched for TCRs annotated for CMV, EBV and SARS-CoV-2, and TCRs annotated for more than one antigen were excluded. TCRdb reanalyzed the raw reads on its own, using fastp at Q25 for trimming and MiXCR for clone calling, and kept in-frame beta chains. Each CDR3 protein appears once, grouped with its most common genes and DNA. The V and J calls and clone size are TCRdb's, not the authors'. The sample includes 42,000 or so distinct CDR3 sequences, with around 6.3% observed a single time. About 8% of the sample belongs to the ten largest clones.

Beyond this particular receptor, the publication reports: Matching against VDJdb was skewed toward anti-spike CD8 responses, likely underestimated virus-specific expansions, and missed private and CD4 specificities.

A case-control design nested within a healthcare worker cohort in London, UK, was used, with weekly nasopharyngeal swab PCR tests and blood sampling performed. Healthcare workers were recruited between 23 and 31 March 2020, during the week of the UK lockdown, and were followed weekly for up to about 16 weeks. The material sequenced was whole blood, taken at baseline. This receptor chain uses TRBV7-9 and TRBJ2-3; 9 middle bases align to TRBD2. This receptor was identified in an adult who was a healthcare worker with PCR-confirmed SARS-CoV-2 infection or an uninfected control (not recorded which). The CDR3 region reads CASSLPPRLAGRTDTQYF. At the DNA level, the sequence is TGTGCCAGCAGCTTACCCCCCCGGCTAGCGGGGAGGACAGATACGCAGTATTTT.